These 17 T cell receptor beta chains were all obtained from the same sample, sequenced in a study of T cells in Graves' hyperthyroidism and ophthalmopathy. TCR beta CDR3 regions were amplified from RNA transcripts. First-round RT-PCR targeting the TCR CDR3 was performed with the HTBI primer set. One entry per CDR3 protein, called by TCRdb with MiXCR from the multiplex PCR reads. The repertoire holds 500,000 to 650,000 distinct CDR3 sequences, with around 15% as singletons. Sequencing was done on a sample of blood. The source is a woman aged 40 to 50 with Graves' hyperthyroidism.

This clonotype was picked up many times. V is TRBV20-1 and J is TRBJ2-1, with 9 bases lining up with TRBD2. With V trimmed by 5 bases and J by 0 bases, 2 bases remained unmatched. There are 14 residues in the CDR3. Germline-derived CDR1 and CDR2 are DFQATT and SNEGSKA (reference sequence). This CDR3 is CSAVSGSSYNEQFF. The CDR3, as DNA: TGCAGTGCTGTTAGCGGGAGCTCCTACAATGAGCAGTTCTTC.

The chain links TRBV7-9 to TRBJ1-2; 7 bases align to TRBD1. The CDR3 extends over 16 amino acids. The V and J ends lost 3 bases and 3 bases, in that order; junction bases with no gene match: 10. CDR1 and CDR2 from the germline V gene are SEHNR and FQNEAQ (reference sequence). The CDR3 sequence is CASSFIDRVHDYGYTF. CDR3 nucleotide sequence: TGTGCCAGCAGCTTTATCGACAGGGTTCACGACTATGGCTACACCTTC.

This clonotype was counted at least ten times. The CDR3 DNA is TGTGCCAGCAGGCGCCCGGGGGGGTGGTATGGCTACACCTTC. It is translated as CASRRPGGWYGYTF. This chain uses TRBV28 with TRBJ1-2; tentative D call: TRBD1 (5 bases). This CDR3 is built from 14 residues. The germline V gene encodes CDR1 MDHEN and CDR2 SYDVKM. V lost 6 bases to trimming and J lost 5 bases, with 16 bases between them.

This clonotype was found many times. The chain has TRBV20-1 and TRBJ1-2; 7 bases match TRBD1. Germline V gene sequence: CDR1 DFQATT, CDR2 SNEGSKA (reference sequence). There are 13 residues in the CDR3. The CDR3: CSTGTVTNYGYTF. The CDR3 bases are TGCAGCACCGGGACAGTCACTAACTATGGCTACACCTTC.

Concerning this clonotype: The junction departs from the called germline gene at one end, perhaps through a read error. V gene TRBV6-1 combines with J gene TRBJ1-5, with D possibly being TRBD1 (6 bases). The germline V gene has CDR1 MNHNS and CDR2 SASEGT. This CDR3 region has 14 residues. The CDR3 DNA reads as TGTGCCAGCAGAGAAGGACAGCTCAATCAGCCCCAGCATTTT. This translates into CASREGQLNQPQHF.

This clonotype was observed at least ten times. V and J are TRBV18 and TRBJ2-3; D gene unclear. The germline CDR1 and CDR2 sequences are KGHSH and LQKENI. The CDR3 consists of 17 residues. Trimming cost V 6 bases and J 4 bases, with 23 bases left between them. CDR3 DNA: TGTGCCAGCTCCCTGGCGGCCATTATCTTAAGTCCAGATACGCAGTATTTT. It specifies CASSLAAIILSPDTQYF.

Of note for this clonotype: Given a much more abundant clone one base away, this may be a read error. V is TRBV7-2 and J is TRBJ2-4, with D maybe TRBD1 (5 bases). The CDR3 is made up of 16 amino acids. Germline loops: CDR1 SGHTA, CDR2 FQGNSA. The DNA of the CDR3 is TGTGCCAGCAGCCTCCAGCTAGTGAGGCAGGGTAACACTCAGTACTTC. This translates into CASSLQLVRQGNTQYF.

This clonotype was seen repeatedly, ten times or more. CDR3 nucleotides: TGTGCCAGCAGTTTAGGTGGGCTAGCGGGAGTCAATGAGCAGTTCTTC. Translated, it gives CASSLGGLAGVNEQFF. The V call is TRBV12-3 or TRBV12-4, the J call TRBJ2-1, with TRBD2 matching over 10 bases. V lost 1 base to trimming and J lost 6 bases; unmatched junction nucleotides: 6. This CDR3 has 16 amino acids.

This rearrangement joins TRBV5-1 to TRBJ2-1, with 9 bases that match TRBD2. This CDR3 is 17 amino acids long. Germline V gene sequence: CDR1 SGHRS, CDR2 YFSETQ. Trimming removed 2 bases from V and 0 bases from J; junction bases left unmatched: 6. CDR3 nucleotide sequence: TGCGCCAGCAGCTTAGGGACTAGCACAAGCTCCTACAATGAGCAGTTCTTC. It yields the protein CASSLGTSTSSYNEQFF.

There are many counts of this clonotype. The rearrangement joins TRBV5-1 to TRBJ2-7; possibly TRBD1 or TRBD2 for D (5 bases each). This CDR3 spans 14 amino acids. Trimming stripped 3 bases from V and 1 base from J, with 11 bases between. Germline values: CDR1 SGHRS, CDR2 YFSETQ. DNA for the CDR3: TGCGCCAGCAGCTCGGGACGGTTATCCTACGAGCAGTACTTC. It translates to CASSSGRLSYEQYF.

Comments on this clonotype: Compared with germline, one end of the junction differs, possibly owing to a read error. CDR3 sequence: CASNVDGQGTEQYF. The CDR3 DNA follows: TGTGCCAGCAACGTAGACGGGCAGGGCACCGAGCAGTACTTC. The chain recombines TRBV9 with TRBJ2-7, with D perhaps TRBD1 (5 bases). The V gene's germline CDR1 is SGDLS and CDR2 YYNGEE. The CDR3 is made up of 14 amino acids. The full variable domain, rest sourced from reference TRBV9 and TRBJ2-7, is DSGVTQTPKHLITATGQRVTLRCSPRSGDLSVYWYQQSLDQGLQFLIQYYNGEERAKGNILERFSAQQFPDLHSELNLSSLELGDSALYFCASNVDGQGTEQYFGPGTRLTVT.

This clonotype was observed a handful of times. The chain is built from TRBV20-1 and TRBJ2-7; TRBD2 matches 10 bases. CDR1 is DFQATT, CDR2 SNEGSKA, per germline (reference sequence). The CDR3 is 13 residues long. Trimming cost V 3 bases and J 5 bases; bases outside gene matches: 4. The CDR3 loop is CSASTGLADEQYF. The CDR3 DNA sequence: TGCAGTGCTAGCACCGGACTAGCGGACGAGCAGTACTTC.

In its sample, this clonotype was seen many times. The CDR3, as DNA: TGTGCCAGCACCCCGGACAGGGCTTACCAAGAGACCCAGTACTTC. Translating gives CASTPDRAYQETQYF. This chain connects TRBV12-3 or TRBV12-4 to TRBJ2-5; TRBD1 matches 8 bases. The CDR3 covers 15 residues. Trimming took 7 bases from V and 0 from J; bases not matched to a gene: 7.

At least ten counts were recorded for this clonotype. The gene calls are TRBV14 and TRBJ2-1; a possible D gene is TRBD2 (6 bases). Germline lookup yields CDR1 SGHDN and CDR2 FVKESK. The CDR3 is 15 residues long. Trimming removed 3 bases from V and 8 bases from J, with 17 bases in between. The CDR3 DNA reads TGTGCCAGCAGCCAGGAGGGACTCGCTTTGTATGAGCAGTTCTTC. Translation gives CASSQEGLALYEQFF.

The J gene is TRBJ1-2, the V gene TRBV2; D is possibly TRBD1 (5 bases). V was cut by 8 bases and J by 7 bases, with 23 bases left in between. Germline lookup yields CDR1 SNHLY and CDR2 FYNNEI. The CDR3 is made up of 15 amino acids. The CDR3 nucleotides are TGTGCCAGCGGGGTCCAGGGAACGGGGCTTGGTGGCTACACCTTC. It encodes CASGVQGTGLGGYTF.

Many counts were recorded for this clonotype. The genes are TRBV3-1 and TRBJ2-5, with D hard to call. The CDR3 is made up of 15 amino acids. The germline V gene encodes CDR1 LGHDT and CDR2 YNNKEL (reference sequence). V shed 0 bases and J shed 0 bases, with 8 bases lying between them. In DNA, the CDR3 is TGTGCCAGCAGCCAAGATAGTACTAACCAAGAGACCCAGTACTTC. Translating gives CASSQDSTNQETQYF.

Only a few counts were recorded for this clonotype. The CDR3 bases are TGTGCCAGCAGCCAAGACTCCACGAACACAGATACGCAGTATTTT. Protein product: CASSQDSTNTDTQYF. This chain connects TRBV9 to TRBJ2-3; no firm D call. Germline assignment: CDR1 SGDLS and CDR2 YYNGEE. V was pared by 4 bases and J by 2 bases, with 14 bases between. The CDR3 is 15 amino acids.